A selection of T cell receptor beta chains follows, all from one sample in a study of identical twins. TCRdb reprocessed the 5' RACE reads with MiXCR, giving one entry per CDR3 protein. This sample carries hundreds of thousands of distinct CDR3 sequences, 8% to 9% of them seen once, and the ten largest clones take about 0.98%. These data were also filed under a second study, of yellow fever vaccine responses in identical twins.

Sequencing was done on a sample of PBMCs. These receptors were obtained from a woman younger than 35 in good health. CDR3s include the opening cysteine and the closing phenylalanine or tryptophan. A D gene is named only where the DNA matches it firmly. Rows give clone size only sometimes, using once, few, many, or a class for an expanded clone.

v_call: TRBV20-1; clone_size: few; j_call: TRBJ2-7; d_call: .; cdr3_nt: TGCAGTGCTAGAGATCCGCAAGACTCCTACGAGCAGTACTTC; cdr3_aa: CSARDPQDSYEQYF
v_call: TRBV29-1; clone_size: many; j_call: TRBJ2-7; d_call: TRBD1; cdr3_nt: TGCAGCGCTTCGACAGGGCTACACGAGCAGTACTTC; cdr3_aa: CSASTGLHEQYF
v_call: TRBV27; clone_size: few; j_call: TRBJ2-5; d_call: TRBD2; cdr3_nt: TGTGCCAGCAGTTTGGGGCCGGGACTAGGGTTGGAGACCCAGTACTTC; cdr3_aa: CASSLGPGLGLETQYF
v_call: TRBV20-1; clone_size: .; j_call: TRBJ2-7; d_call: TRBD1; cdr3_nt: TGCAGTGCTACCGACAGACGGACAGGCCATCCGGGTGGGTCCTACGAGCAGTACTTC; cdr3_aa: CSATDRRTGHPGGSYEQYF
v_call: TRBV11-2; clone_size: .; j_call: TRBJ2-6; d_call: TRBD2; cdr3_nt: TGTGCCAGCAGTAGCGGGGCTAAGGGGGCCAACGTCCTGACTTTC; cdr3_aa: CASSSGAKGANVLTF
v_call: TRBV20-1; clone_size: many; j_call: TRBJ2-3; d_call: .; cdr3_nt: TGCAGTGCTCACCCCTGGGAGGCAGATACGCAGTATTTT; cdr3_aa: CSAHPWEADTQYF
v_call: TRBV27; clone_size: .; j_call: TRBJ2-3; d_call: .; cdr3_nt: TGTGCCACCATCGGAGGGGGGGGGAAAGATACGCAGTATTTT; cdr3_aa: CATIGGGGKDTQYF
v_call: TRBV4-1; clone_size: .; j_call: TRBJ1-1; d_call: .; cdr3_nt: TGCGCCAGCAGCCAAGGGGAGATCTGGAGGGGAGCTTTCTTT; cdr3_aa: CASSQGEIWRGAFF
v_call: TRBV2; clone_size: .; j_call: TRBJ2-2; d_call: TRBD2; cdr3_nt: TGTGCCAGCAGTACGGGGGGGCTGGCCGGGGAGCTGTTTTTT; cdr3_aa: CASSTGGLAGELFF
v_call: TRBV6-6; clone_size: few; j_call: TRBJ1-4; d_call: TRBD1; cdr3_nt: TGTGCCAGCGGGGGGGGACAGGACGAAAAACTGTTTTTT; cdr3_aa: CASGGGQDEKLFF
v_call: TRBV7-9; clone_size: .; j_call: TRBJ2-7; d_call: TRBD1; cdr3_nt: TGTGCCAGCAGAAAACAAACAGGGGACGAGCAGTACTTC; cdr3_aa: CASRKQTGDEQYF
v_call: TRBV6-1; clone_size: few; j_call: TRBJ2-1; d_call: TRBD1; cdr3_nt: TGTGCCAGCAGCCCAGGGGTCCGACAGGGGGCATTCTACAATGAGCAGTTCTTC; cdr3_aa: CASSPGVRQGAFYNEQFF
v_call: TRBV21-1; clone_size: .; j_call: TRBJ2-7; d_call: .; cdr3_nt: TGTGCCAGCAGCAAAATGGGTCCCGGGACAGGGGGGAACGAGCAGTACTTC; cdr3_aa: CASSKMGPGTGGNEQYF
v_call: TRBV6-2/TRBV6-3; clone_size: many; j_call: TRBJ2-7; d_call: .; cdr3_nt: TGTGCCAGCACCCCAGGAGGGGGTTTGAGCTCCTACGAGCAGTACTTC; cdr3_aa: CASTPGGGLSSYEQYF
v_call: TRBV28; clone_size: few; j_call: TRBJ1-3; d_call: .; cdr3_nt: TGTGCCAGCAGTTTAAAAAGGGTTGGAAACACCATATATTTT; cdr3_aa: CASSLKRVGNTIYF
v_call: TRBV28; clone_size: .; j_call: TRBJ2-7; d_call: .; cdr3_nt: TGTGCCAGCAGTTCACGAATGTCCTACGAGCAGTACTTC; cdr3_aa: CASSSRMSYEQYF
v_call: TRBV11-2; clone_size: .; j_call: TRBJ1-5; d_call: .; cdr3_nt: TGTGCCAGCAGCTTAGAGGCGAGCAATCAGCCCCAGCATTTT; cdr3_aa: CASSLEASNQPQHF
v_call: TRBV2; clone_size: .; j_call: TRBJ2-3; d_call: .; cdr3_nt: TGTGCCAGCAGAAGAACAGGGAACCCGGATACGCAGTATTTT; cdr3_aa: CASRRTGNPDTQYF
v_call: TRBV11-2; clone_size: .; j_call: TRBJ2-2; d_call: .; cdr3_nt: TGTGCCAGCAGCTTGAGGGAGAACACCGGGGAGCTGTTTTTT; cdr3_aa: CASSLRENTGELFF
v_call: TRBV5-1; clone_size: many; j_call: TRBJ1-5; d_call: .; cdr3_nt: TGCGCCAGCAGCTTGGTACCCGGGTTCAATCAGCCCCAGCATTTT; cdr3_aa: CASSLVPGFNQPQHF
v_call: TRBV10-3; clone_size: many; j_call: TRBJ2-3; d_call: TRBD2; cdr3_nt: TGTGCCATCAGACAATTAGCGGGAGGGAACCAGCGCACAGATACGCAGTATTTT; cdr3_aa: CAIRQLAGGNQRTDTQYF
v_call: TRBV4-2; clone_size: few; j_call: TRBJ1-5; d_call: .; cdr3_nt: TGTGCCAGCAGCCCACGGGTCAGGGAAAGCAATCAGCCCCAGCATTTT; cdr3_aa: CASSPRVRESNQPQHF
v_call: TRBV18; clone_size: few; j_call: TRBJ2-3; d_call: TRBD2; cdr3_nt: TGTGCCAGCACCTTAGCGGGGGACACAGATACGCAGTATTTT; cdr3_aa: CASTLAGDTDTQYF
v_call: TRBV24-1; clone_size: .; j_call: TRBJ2-5; d_call: TRBD1; cdr3_nt: TGTGCCACCAGTACGGGACAGGGGATCCAAGAGACCCAGTACTTC; cdr3_aa: CATSTGQGIQETQYF
v_call: TRBV6-6; clone_size: many; j_call: TRBJ2-7; d_call: .; cdr3_nt: TGTGCCGTGTCAGGGCTTTCCTACGAGCAGTACTTC; cdr3_aa: CAVSGLSYEQYF
v_call: TRBV5-6; clone_size: few; j_call: TRBJ2-1; d_call: TRBD2; cdr3_nt: TGTGCCAGCAGGGGGCGGACTAGCGGGAGGGATGAGCAGTTCTTC; cdr3_aa: CASRGRTSGRDEQFF
v_call: TRBV4-1; clone_size: .; j_call: TRBJ2-3; d_call: TRBD2; cdr3_nt: TGCGCCAGCAGCCTCACGGTGGGACTAGAAGCAGATACGCAGTATTTT; cdr3_aa: CASSLTVGLEADTQYF
v_call: TRBV5-5; clone_size: many; j_call: TRBJ2-2; d_call: .; cdr3_nt: TGTGCCAGCAGACCCCCAGCCGGGGAGCTGTTTTTT; cdr3_aa: CASRPPAGELFF
v_call: TRBV12-3/TRBV12-4; clone_size: .; j_call: TRBJ1-1; d_call: TRBD1; cdr3_nt: TGTGCCAGCAGTTCCGGGACAGGGGTGAACACTGAAGCTTTCTTT; cdr3_aa: CASSSGTGVNTEAFF
v_call: TRBV28; clone_size: few; j_call: TRBJ1-5; d_call: TRBD1; cdr3_nt: TGTGCCAGCAGTCTGCTTGGGGACAGGGGACAGCCCCAGCATTTT; cdr3_aa: CASSLLGDRGQPQHF
v_call: TRBV5-6; clone_size: many; j_call: TRBJ2-3; d_call: .; cdr3_nt: TGTGCCAGCGCCTGGGGCACAGATACGCAGTATTTT; cdr3_aa: CASAWGTDTQYF
v_call: TRBV10-3; clone_size: many; j_call: TRBJ1-1; d_call: .; cdr3_nt: TGTGCCATCAGTGGGGACACTAACACTGAAGCTTTCTTT; cdr3_aa: CAISGDTNTEAFF
v_call: TRBV28; clone_size: few; j_call: TRBJ1-2; d_call: .; cdr3_nt: TGTGCCAGCAGTTTGGAACAGCTCTATGGCTACACCTTC; cdr3_aa: CASSLEQLYGYTF
v_call: TRBV28; clone_size: few; j_call: TRBJ2-7; d_call: .; cdr3_nt: TGTGCCAGCAGTTTTCTTTTGGGGGGAACCTACGAGCAGTACTTC; cdr3_aa: CASSFLLGGTYEQYF
v_call: TRBV30; clone_size: .; j_call: TRBJ2-1; d_call: .; cdr3_nt: TGTGCCTGGAGTGTAGGAACTGGCGAGCAGTTCTTC; cdr3_aa: CAWSVGTGEQFF
v_call: TRBV5-1; clone_size: few; j_call: TRBJ2-7; d_call: .; cdr3_nt: TGCGCCAGCAGCTTGTACCCAGGGCCCTACGAGCAGTACTTC; cdr3_aa: CASSLYPGPYEQYF
v_call: TRBV12-3/TRBV12-4; clone_size: few; j_call: TRBJ2-1; d_call: .; cdr3_nt: TGTGCCAGCAGCCCGTACGGATATGAGCAGTTCTTC; cdr3_aa: CASSPYGYEQFF
v_call: TRBV15; clone_size: few; j_call: TRBJ2-4; d_call: .; cdr3_nt: TGTGCCACCAGCAGAGATGGGGGGCTCGTGGACATTCAGTACTTC; cdr3_aa: CATSRDGGLVDIQYF
v_call: TRBV6-5; clone_size: .; j_call: TRBJ2-7; d_call: .; cdr3_nt: TGTGCCAGCAGTTACCTGGGGGAGCAGTACTTC; cdr3_aa: CASSYLGEQYF
v_call: TRBV7-2; clone_size: few; j_call: TRBJ2-1; d_call: TRBD2; cdr3_nt: TGTGCCAGCAGCTCCCCCAGACTAGCCCTAGGGAATGAGCAGTTCTTC; cdr3_aa: CASSSPRLALGNEQFF
v_call: TRBV28; clone_size: many; j_call: TRBJ2-4; d_call: .; cdr3_nt: TGTGCCAGCAGCATCATACAGGGTACAGACATTCAGTACTTC; cdr3_aa: CASSIIQGTDIQYF
v_call: TRBV6-1; clone_size: few; j_call: TRBJ2-2; d_call: TRBD2; cdr3_nt: TGTGCCAGCACCACGGGAGGGGGGACCGGGGAGCTGTTTTTT; cdr3_aa: CASTTGGGTGELFF
v_call: TRBV27; clone_size: .; j_call: TRBJ2-7; d_call: TRBD2; cdr3_nt: TGTGCCAGCAGTCTCCTGGGACTAGCGGGGGAAGCTAGCGACGAGCAGTACTTC; cdr3_aa: CASSLLGLAGEASDEQYF
v_call: TRBV3-1; clone_size: many; j_call: TRBJ2-1; d_call: TRBD1; cdr3_nt: TGTGCCAGCAGCCAAGATATGCCTCGGACAGGCGAACTAAACTACAATGAGCAGTTCTTC; cdr3_aa: CASSQDMPRTGELNYNEQFF
v_call: TRBV5-1; clone_size: many; j_call: TRBJ2-2; d_call: .; cdr3_nt: TGCGCCAGCAGCTTGGTGTCGAGGAGGGGCTCGAACACCGGGGAGCTGTTTTTT; cdr3_aa: CASSLVSRRGSNTGELFF
v_call: TRBV4-2; clone_size: many; j_call: TRBJ2-1; d_call: .; cdr3_nt: TGTGCCAGCAGCCTAAGAGACGACAGGGAGGGCGGGGATGAGCAGTTCTTC; cdr3_aa: CASSLRDDREGGDEQFF
v_call: TRBV7-2; clone_size: .; j_call: TRBJ2-7; d_call: .; cdr3_nt: TGTGCCAGCAGGAGGGGAGGTCCCAACTACGAGCAGTACTTC; cdr3_aa: CASRRGGPNYEQYF
v_call: TRBV7-6; clone_size: few; j_call: TRBJ2-1; d_call: TRBD2; cdr3_nt: TGTGCCAGCAGCTTAGAGGAGCGGGAGACCTACTACAATGAGCAGTTCTTC; cdr3_aa: CASSLEERETYYNEQFF
v_call: TRBV15; clone_size: few; j_call: TRBJ2-3; d_call: TRBD2; cdr3_nt: TGTGCCTCGAAGACTAGCGGGGAAGTTGATACGCAGTATTTT; cdr3_aa: CASKTSGEVDTQYF
v_call: TRBV5-1; clone_size: few; j_call: TRBJ2-7; d_call: .; cdr3_nt: TGCGCCAGCAGTAGGCCAGGGCAACCATCCTACGAGCAGTACTTC; cdr3_aa: CASSRPGQPSYEQYF
v_call: TRBV10-3; clone_size: many; j_call: TRBJ2-5; d_call: TRBD1; cdr3_nt: TGTGCCATCAGCTCTCTGACGGGACAGGGGGATGAGACCCAGTACTTC; cdr3_aa: CAISSLTGQGDETQYF
v_call: TRBV6-5; clone_size: many; j_call: TRBJ1-5; d_call: .; cdr3_nt: TGTGCCAGCAGTTACAGTAGCAATCAGCCCCAGCATTTT; cdr3_aa: CASSYSSNQPQHF
v_call: TRBV27; clone_size: few; j_call: TRBJ1-1; d_call: TRBD1; cdr3_nt: TGTGCCAGCAGTCGACCGACCGGGACAGGGGGGACTGAAGCTTTCTTT; cdr3_aa: CASSRPTGTGGTEAFF
v_call: TRBV29-1; clone_size: many; j_call: TRBJ1-1; d_call: TRBD1; cdr3_nt: TGCAGCGTTGCTACCGGGACAGGGGGCACTGAAGCTTTCTTT; cdr3_aa: CSVATGTGGTEAFF
v_call: TRBV3-1; clone_size: few; j_call: TRBJ2-1; d_call: .; cdr3_nt: TGTGCCAGCAGCCTAGACCCCTCGAGCACTACCAAAAACAATGAGCAGTTCTTC; cdr3_aa: CASSLDPSSTTKNNEQFF
v_call: TRBV24-1; clone_size: .; j_call: TRBJ2-1; d_call: TRBD2; cdr3_nt: TGTGCCACCACAGGACTAGCGGGAACCCCAATGAAGCAGTTCTTC; cdr3_aa: CATTGLAGTPMKQFF
v_call: TRBV20-1; clone_size: few; j_call: TRBJ2-5; d_call: TRBD1; cdr3_nt: TGCAGTGCTATCCCCGGACAGGAAGAGACCCAGTACTTC; cdr3_aa: CSAIPGQEETQYF
v_call: TRBV29-1; clone_size: many; j_call: TRBJ2-1; d_call: .; cdr3_nt: TGCAGCGTTGAGTCGCAGGTAGTCTACAATGAGCAGTTCTTC; cdr3_aa: CSVESQVVYNEQFF